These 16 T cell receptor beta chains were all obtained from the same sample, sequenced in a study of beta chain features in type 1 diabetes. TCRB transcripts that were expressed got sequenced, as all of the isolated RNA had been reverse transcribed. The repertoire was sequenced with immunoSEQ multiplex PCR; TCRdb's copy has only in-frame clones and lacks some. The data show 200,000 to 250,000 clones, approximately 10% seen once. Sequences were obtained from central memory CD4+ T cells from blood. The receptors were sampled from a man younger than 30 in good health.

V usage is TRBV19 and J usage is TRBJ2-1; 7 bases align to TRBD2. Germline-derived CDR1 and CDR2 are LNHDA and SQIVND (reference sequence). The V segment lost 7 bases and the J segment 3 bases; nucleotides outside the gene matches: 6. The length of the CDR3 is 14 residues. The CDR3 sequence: CASTSGGDYNEQFF. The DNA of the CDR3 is TGTGCCAGTACCTCGGGAGGCGACTACAATGAGCAGTTCTTC.

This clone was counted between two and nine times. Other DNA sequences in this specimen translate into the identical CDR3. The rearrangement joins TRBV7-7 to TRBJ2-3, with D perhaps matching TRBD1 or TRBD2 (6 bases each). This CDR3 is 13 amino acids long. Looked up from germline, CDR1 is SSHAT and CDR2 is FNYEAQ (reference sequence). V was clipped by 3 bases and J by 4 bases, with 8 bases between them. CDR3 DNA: TGTGCCAGCAGCTTGGGGGGCTCAGATACGCAGTATTTT. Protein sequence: CASSLGGSDTQYF.

Written as DNA, the CDR3 is TGTGCCAGCGATGACTACAACACCGGGGAGCTGTTTTTT. Translating it yields CASDDYNTGELFF. The rearrangement joins TRBV7-2 to TRBJ2-2, with D possibly TRBD2 on 5 matching bases. From germline, CDR1 is SGHTA and CDR2 FQGNSA. V gave up 8 bases and J gave up 2 bases, with 9 bases separating them. The CDR3 consists of 13 residues.

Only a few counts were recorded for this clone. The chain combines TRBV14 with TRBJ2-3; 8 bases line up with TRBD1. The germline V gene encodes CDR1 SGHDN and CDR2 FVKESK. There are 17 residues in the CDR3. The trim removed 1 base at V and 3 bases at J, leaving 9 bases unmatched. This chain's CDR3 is CASSQAKAGGSTDTQYF. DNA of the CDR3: TGTGCCAGCAGCCAAGCGAAGGCAGGGGGCAGTACAGATACGCAGTATTTT.

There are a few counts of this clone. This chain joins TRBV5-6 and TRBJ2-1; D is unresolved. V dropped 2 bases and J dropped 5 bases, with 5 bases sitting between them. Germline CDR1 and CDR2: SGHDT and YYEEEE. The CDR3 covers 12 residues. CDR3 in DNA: TGTGCCAGCAGCTTCCGAGACAATGAGCAGTTCTTC. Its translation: CASSFRDNEQFF.

The CDR3 DNA is TGTGCCAGCTCACCACAGCCCGGGGAGCTGTTTTTT. Protein: CASSPQPGELFF. This chain links TRBV18 with TRBJ2-2; no clear D gene. Germline-derived CDR1 and CDR2 are KGHSH and LQKENI. CDR3 size: 12 residues. V was clipped by 1 base and J by 6 bases, with 3 bases between them.

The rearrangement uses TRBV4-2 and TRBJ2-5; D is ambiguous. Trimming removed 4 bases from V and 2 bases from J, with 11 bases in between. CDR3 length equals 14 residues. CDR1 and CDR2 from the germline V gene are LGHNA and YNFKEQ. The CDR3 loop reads CASSRHGPQETQYF. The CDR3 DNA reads TGTGCCAGCAGCCGCCATGGCCCTCAAGAGACCCAGTACTTC.

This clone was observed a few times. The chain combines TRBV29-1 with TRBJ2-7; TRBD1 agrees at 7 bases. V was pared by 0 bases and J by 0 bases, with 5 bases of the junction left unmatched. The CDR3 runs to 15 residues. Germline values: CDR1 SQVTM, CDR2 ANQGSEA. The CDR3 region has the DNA TGCAGCGTTGAAGACTGGGACAGTAGCTCCTACGAGCAGTACTTC. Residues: CSVEDWDSSSYEQYF.

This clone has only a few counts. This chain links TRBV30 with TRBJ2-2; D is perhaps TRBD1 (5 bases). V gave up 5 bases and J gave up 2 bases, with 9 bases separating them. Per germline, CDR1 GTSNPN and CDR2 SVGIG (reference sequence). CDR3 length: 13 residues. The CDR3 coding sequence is TGTGCCTGGGCCCAGGGAAACACCGGGGAGCTGTTTTTT. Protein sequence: CAWAQGNTGELFF.

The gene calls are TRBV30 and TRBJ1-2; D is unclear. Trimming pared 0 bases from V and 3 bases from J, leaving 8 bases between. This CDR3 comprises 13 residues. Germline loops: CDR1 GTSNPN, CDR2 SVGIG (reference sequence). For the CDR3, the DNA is TGTGCCTGGAGTGTAGGGATGGACTATGGCTACACCTTC. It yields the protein CAWSVGMDYGYTF.

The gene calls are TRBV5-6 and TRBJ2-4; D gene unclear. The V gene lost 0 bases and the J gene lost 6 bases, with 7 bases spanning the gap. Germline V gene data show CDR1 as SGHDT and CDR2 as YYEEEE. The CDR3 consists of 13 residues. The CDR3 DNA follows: TGTGCCAGCAGCTTGGGACCTAGAAACATTCAGTACTTC. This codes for CASSLGPRNIQYF.

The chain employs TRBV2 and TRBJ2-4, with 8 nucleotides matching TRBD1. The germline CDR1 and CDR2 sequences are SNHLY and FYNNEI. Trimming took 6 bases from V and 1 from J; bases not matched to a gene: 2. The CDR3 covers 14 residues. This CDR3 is CASRDREAKNIQYF. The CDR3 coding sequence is TGTGCCAGCAGGGACAGGGAGGCCAAAAACATTCAGTACTTC.

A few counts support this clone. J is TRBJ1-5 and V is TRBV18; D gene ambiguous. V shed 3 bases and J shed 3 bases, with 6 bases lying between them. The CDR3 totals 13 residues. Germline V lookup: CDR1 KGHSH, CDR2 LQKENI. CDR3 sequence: CASSPSVNQPQHF. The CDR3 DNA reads TGTGCCAGCTCACCGTCTGTCAATCAGCCCCAGCATTTT.

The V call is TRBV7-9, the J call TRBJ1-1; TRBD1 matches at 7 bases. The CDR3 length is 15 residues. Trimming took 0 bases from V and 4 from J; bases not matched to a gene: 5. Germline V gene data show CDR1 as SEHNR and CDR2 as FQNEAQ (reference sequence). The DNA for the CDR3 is TGTGCCAGCAGCTTAGCAGGGGGCGCGGTCACTGAAGCTTTCTTT. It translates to CASSLAGGAVTEAFF. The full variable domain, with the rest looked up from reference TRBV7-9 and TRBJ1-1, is DTGVSQNPRHKITKRGQNVTFRCDPISEHNRLYWYRQTLGQGPEFLTYFQNEAQLEKSRLLSDRFSAERPKGSFSTLEIQRTEQGDSAMYLCASSLAGGAVTEAFFGQGTRLTVV.

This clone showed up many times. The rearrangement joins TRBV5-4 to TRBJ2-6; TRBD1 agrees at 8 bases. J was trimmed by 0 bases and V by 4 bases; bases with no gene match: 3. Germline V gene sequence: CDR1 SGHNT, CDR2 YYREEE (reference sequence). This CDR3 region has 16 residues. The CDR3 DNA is TGTGCCAGCAGCACCGGGACAGGCTCTGGGGCCAACGTCCTGACTTTC. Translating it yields CASSTGTGSGANVLTF.

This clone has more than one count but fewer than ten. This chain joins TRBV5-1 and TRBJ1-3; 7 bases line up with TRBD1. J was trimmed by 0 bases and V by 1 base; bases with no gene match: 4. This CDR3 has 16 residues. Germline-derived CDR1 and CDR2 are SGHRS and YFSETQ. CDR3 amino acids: CASSLTTGSSGNTIYF. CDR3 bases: TGCGCCAGCAGCTTGACGACAGGGAGCTCTGGAAACACCATATATTTT.